This TCR beta chain was sequenced for a study of blood T cells in healthy people across ages. Study context: Template switching picked up about one barcoded beta molecule for each two T cells.

Study outcomes and limitations: Changes seen in expanded clonotypes were possibly confounded by donor CMV status left unknown.

This clonotype was observed a few times. Antigen unknown. A second roughly 7 to 12 cycle PCR used barcoded and J-beta primers. The authors tagged each cDNA molecule using a template-switch adaptor with 12 random nucleotides. In TCRdb, the 5' RACE reads were re-called with MiXCR into one record per CDR3 protein. The table has 500,000 to 650,000 distinct CDR3 sequences, about 27% seen once. Donors gave roughly 10 milliliters of peripheral blood apiece. In addition, the sample was reused for a study of T cells of mothers and their children.

Sequenced material: blood. The origin of this receptor is a boy between 2 and 10 years old in good health.

The CDR3 sequence is CASSQDWGTGANVLTF. The CDR3 nucleotides read TGTGCCAGCAGCCAAGACTGGGGGACTGGGGCCAACGTCCTGACTTTC. The chain recombines TRBV4-2 with TRBJ2-6; D may match TRBD1 or TRBD2 (5 bases each). V lost 0 bases and J lost 2, with 8 bases in between. The CDR3 totals 16 residues. Germline CDR1 is LGHNA and CDR2 is YNFKEQ.